This T cell receptor (beta chain) was sequenced during a study of blood T cell repertoires in COVID-19. Study in general: COVID-19 samples, acute and convalescent, were from the United States, Italy and Spain. PBMCs, B-cell-depleted T cells, or T cells were the source of the cDNA or gDNA that made up the material.

Germline CDR1 and CDR2: SGHTA and FQGNSA. There are 15 residues in the CDR3. V shed 5 bases and J 5 bases; nucleotides not matched to a gene: 3. Original processing notes: Estimated nucleated cell counts came from reference gene primer amplification. Sequencing was performed with immunoSEQ multiplex PCR; in TCRdb, only in-frame clones are kept and a portion is missing. V, J and clone size derive from that table, while D and trimming were established from the DNA sequence. The sample lists 40,000 to 45,000 clones; about 89% were seen once. Sequencing was done on a sample of peripheral blood. The chain couples TRBV7-2 to TRBJ2-2; 12 bases align to TRBD2. This clonotype was sampled from a human donor in a cohort sampled during active COVID-19. The CDR3 protein is CASSGGLAGTGELFF. CDR3 sequence (DNA): TGTGCCAGCAGCGGGGGACTAGCGGGTACCGGGGAGCTGTTTTTT.